Many counts were recorded for the clone carrying this T cell receptor (beta chain). Its antigen is currently unknown. The germline V gene has CDR1 SNHLY and CDR2 FYNNEI. This CDR3 has 14 residues. The ends were cut back, 3 bases at V and 5 bases at J, with 11 bases in the middle. Authors of the study amplified TCR beta CDR3 regions from RNA transcripts. In the first-round RT-PCR of the TCR CDR3, the HTBI primer set was used. Using its own MiXCR run on the multiplex PCR reads, TCRdb lists one record per CDR3 protein. The sample comprises about 560,000 distinct CDR3 sequences, over 15% of which are singletons, and roughly 18% rests with the top ten. The data were taken from a study of T cells in Graves' hyperthyroidism and ophthalmopathy. Study-wide points: In simple terms, a model built on 13 V-J features told ophthalmopathy apart from stable hyperthyroidism.

Uncontrolled infection, other autoimmune disease, pregnancy or lactation barred patients from enrollment. This TCR was sampled from a woman under 30 with Graves' hyperthyroidism. Sequencing was performed on blood. The V call is TRBV2, the J call TRBJ2-1; perhaps TRBD2 as D (5 bases). The CDR3 DNA follows: TGTGCCAGCAGTGATACGGGGATACACAATGAGCAGTTCTTC. This sequence encodes CASSDTGIHNEQFF. Full variable domain (missing parts from reference TRBV2 and TRBJ2-1): EPEVTQTPSHQVTQMGQEVILRCVPISNHLYFYWYRQILGQKVEFLVSFYNNEISEKSEIFDDQFSVERPDGSNFTLKIRSTKLEDSAMYFCASSDTGIHNEQFFGPGTRLTVL.